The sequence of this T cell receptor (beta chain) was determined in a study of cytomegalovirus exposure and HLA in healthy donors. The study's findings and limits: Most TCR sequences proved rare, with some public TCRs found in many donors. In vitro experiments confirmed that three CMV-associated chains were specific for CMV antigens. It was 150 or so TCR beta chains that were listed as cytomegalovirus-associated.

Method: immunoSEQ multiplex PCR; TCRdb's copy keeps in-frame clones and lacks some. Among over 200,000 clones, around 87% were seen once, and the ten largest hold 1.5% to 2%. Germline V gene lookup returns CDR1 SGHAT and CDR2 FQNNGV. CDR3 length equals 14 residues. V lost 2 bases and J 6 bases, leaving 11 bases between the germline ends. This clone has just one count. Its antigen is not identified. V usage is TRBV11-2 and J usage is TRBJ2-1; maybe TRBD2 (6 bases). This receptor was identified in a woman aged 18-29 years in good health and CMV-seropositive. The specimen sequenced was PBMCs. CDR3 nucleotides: TGTGCCAGCAGCTTAATCCCGGGAGCCAATGAGCAGTTCTTC. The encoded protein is CASSLIPGANEQFF.